The 27 T cell receptor beta chains in this list originate from one sample, sequenced in a study of blood T cell repertoires in COVID-19. Profiled with immunoSEQ multiplex PCR; TCRdb holds only in-frame clones, not every one. This table holds tens of thousands of clones, more than 75% found once. Sequenced material: peripheral blood. Receptors were obtained from a human donor with acute or convalescent COVID-19. The donor label of this sample is uncertain.

The chain has TRBV7-9 and TRBJ2-2; 9 bases match TRBD1. This CDR3 has 17 amino acids. The V segment lost 5 bases and the J segment 1 base; nucleotides outside the gene matches: 8. CDR1 SEHNR and CDR2 FQNEAQ come from the germline V gene (reference sequence). In DNA, the CDR3 is TGTGCCAGCAGCCCGGCTACAGGGGGCGAGAACACCGGGGAGCTGTTTTTT. It codes for CASSPATGGENTGELFF.

The V call is TRBV7-2, the J call TRBJ2-3, with 10 positions matching TRBD2. Germline values: CDR1 SGHTA, CDR2 FQGNSA. CDR3 length equals 15 residues. Losses at the gene ends were 6 bases for V and 3 bases for J; bases not matched to a gene: 6. DNA of the CDR3: TGTGCCAGCAGACCGACTAGCGGGTATACAGATACGCAGTATTTT. Protein: CASRPTSGYTDTQYF.

The chain recombines TRBV30 with TRBJ2-5; D gene ambiguous. The CDR3 is made up of 11 amino acids. From germline, CDR1 is GTSNPN and CDR2 SVGIG (reference sequence). V lost 3 bases, J lost 5 bases, and 7 bases lay in between. The CDR3 bases are TGTGCCTGGAGCCCCTCGGAGACCCAGTACTTC. It specifies CAWSPSETQYF.

The V and J genes are TRBV9 and TRBJ2-5, with TRBD2 identical over 11 bases. Germline V gene lookup returns CDR1 SGDLS and CDR2 YYNGEE. Losses at the gene ends were 3 bases for V and 0 bases for J; bases not matched to a gene: 4. The CDR3 length is 16 residues. The CDR3 here is CASSAGLAGHQETQYF. The CDR3 DNA sequence: TGTGCCAGCAGCGCAGGACTAGCGGGCCACCAAGAGACCCAGTACTTC.

The sample holds a few counts of this clone. The chain uses TRBV5-1 and TRBJ1-4; D unclear. This CDR3 is built from 14 residues. Germline CDR1 is SGHRS and CDR2 is YFSETQ. Trimming stripped 2 bases from V and 8 bases from J, with 13 bases between. CDR3 nucleotide sequence: TGCGCCAGCAGCTTAGAGGGCATCGAGGAAAAACTGTTTTTT. Its protein is CASSLEGIEEKLFF.

The chain combines TRBV30 with TRBJ2-1; 7 bases line up with TRBD2. The V and J ends lost 0 bases and 4 bases, in that order; junction bases with no gene match: 6. There are 15 residues in the CDR3. Germline CDR1 and CDR2: GTSNPN and SVGIG (reference sequence). CDR3 sequence reads: CAWSVDSGHYNEQFF. The CDR3 DNA reads as TGTGCCTGGAGTGTAGATAGCGGGCATTACAATGAGCAGTTCTTC.

Written as DNA, the CDR3 is TGTGCCACACCGGGACAGTCCAACTACGAGCAGTACTTC. It specifies CATPGQSNYEQYF. The gene calls are TRBV6-4 and TRBJ2-7; TRBD1 agrees at 7 bases. Germline assignment: CDR1 MRHNA and CDR2 SNTAGT. CDR3 length: 13 residues. The trim removed 10 bases at V and 3 bases at J, leaving 9 bases unmatched.

This rearrangement joins TRBV6-4 to TRBJ2-1, with 11 bases that match TRBD2. Per the germline V gene, CDR1 is MRHNA and CDR2 is SNTAGT. The CDR3 covers 15 residues. Germline trimming cut 6 bases from V and 7 bases from J; bases unmatched to any gene: 8. The CDR3 reads CASSALAGVGNEQFF. CDR3 DNA: TGTGCCAGCAGCGCACTAGCGGGAGTAGGGAATGAGCAGTTCTTC.

This rearrangement joins TRBV7-2 to TRBJ1-1; tentatively, D is TRBD1 (5 bases). The V end lost 3 bases, the J end lost 2 bases, and 7 bases lay between the germline ends. Germline-derived CDR1 and CDR2 are SGHTA and FQGNSA. The CDR3 has 13 amino acids. Here the CDR3 reads CASSFDSNTEAFF. The CDR3 coding sequence is TGTGCCAGCAGCTTCGACAGCAACACTGAAGCTTTCTTT.

CDR3 nucleotide sequence: TGCGCCAGCAGCTTAGGACAGAACTCTGGGGCCAACGTCCTGACTTTC. Translated: CASSLGQNSGANVLTF. This sequence joins TRBV5-1 and TRBJ2-6, with D perhaps matching TRBD1 (6 bases). Trimming removed 2 bases at V and 0 bases at J, with 9 bases between. This CDR3 contains 16 residues. The germline V gene encodes CDR1 SGHRS and CDR2 YFSETQ.

The rearrangement links TRBV27 to TRBJ2-3; TRBD1 might be the D (6 bases). This CDR3 comprises 14 residues. The V end was cut by 6 bases, the J end by 2 bases, with 12 bases between. Germline V lookup: CDR1 MNHEY, CDR2 SMNVEV (reference sequence). This CDR3 is CASRSGQFTDTQYF. The CDR3 DNA reads as TGTGCCAGCAGGTCCGGACAGTTCACAGATACGCAGTATTTT.

V and J are TRBV12-3 or TRBV12-4 and TRBJ1-3; D not resolved. The CDR3 is 12 residues long. The ends were cut back, 6 bases at V and 4 bases at J, with 7 bases in the middle. Written as DNA, the CDR3 is TGTGCCAGCAGCGCACAGGGAAACACCATATATTTT. Protein: CASSAQGNTIYF.

The table lists this clone with a count of one. The V and J genes are TRBV7-2 and TRBJ1-1; D is unclear. Germline V gene lookup returns CDR1 SGHTA and CDR2 FQGNSA. The CDR3 spans 13 residues. Deletions cut 5 bases from V and 0 bases from J, with 7 bases between. The CDR3 loop reads CASSIQMNTEAFF. CDR3 nucleotides: TGTGCCAGCAGCATACAAATGAACACTGAAGCTTTCTTT.

The CDR3 here is CASSLVGQGEAFF. CDR3 DNA sequence: TGTGCCAGCAGCTTAGTTGGACAGGGTGAAGCTTTCTTT. This chain uses TRBV7-2 with TRBJ1-1; 8 nucleotides match TRBD1. Germline assignment: CDR1 SGHTA and CDR2 FQGNSA. This CDR3 contains 13 residues. V lost 1 base, J lost 7 bases, and 2 bases stayed unmatched.

V usage is TRBV30 and J usage is TRBJ1-3; TRBD1 is a possible D gene (5 bases). The CDR3 totals 16 residues. CDR1 and CDR2 (germline): GTSNPN, SVGIG (reference sequence). Deletions cut 2 bases from V and 0 bases from J, with 14 bases between. Here the CDR3 reads CAWSTSGQFSGNTIYF. The DNA of the CDR3 is TGTGCCTGGAGTACCTCAGGGCAGTTCTCTGGAAACACCATATATTTT.

In its sample, this clone was seen once. The V and J genes are TRBV6-2 or TRBV6-3 and TRBJ2-1; TRBD2 matches at 9 bases. CDR3 length: 16 amino acids. Germline loops: CDR1 MNHEY, CDR2 SVGEGT. Trimming took 0 bases from V and 5 from J; bases not matched to a gene: 5. The CDR3 nucleotides read TGTGCCAGCAGTTACTCGGGCGGGGGGGTAGACAATGAGCAGTTCTTC. It yields the protein CASSYSGGGVDNEQFF.

This chain joins TRBV7-9 and TRBJ1-1, with D perhaps matching TRBD1 (6 bases). Germline-derived CDR1 and CDR2 are SEHNR and FQNEAQ (reference sequence). The V end lost 5 bases, the J end lost 5 bases, and 18 bases lay between the germline ends. The CDR3 covers 15 residues. CDR3 coding DNA: TGTGCCAGCAGCCCGCAAGGGGGGGAGCAGACTGAAGCTTTCTTT. Translated: CASSPQGGEQTEAFF.

This chain joins TRBV30 and TRBJ1-1; D perhaps matches TRBD1 (5 bases). Germline V gene lookup returns CDR1 GTSNPN and CDR2 SVGIG (reference sequence). V was clipped by 4 bases and J by 0 bases, with 18 bases between them. The CDR3 runs to 16 residues. CDR3 region: CAWTLSGGFMNTEAFF. The CDR3 DNA follows: TGTGCCTGGACGTTATCCGGGGGGTTTATGAACACTGAAGCTTTCTTT.

The chain is built from TRBV19 and TRBJ1-5, with a weak D call TRBD1 (5 bases). From germline, CDR1 is LNHDA and CDR2 SQIVND (reference sequence). The CDR3 consists of 14 residues. V lost 6 bases and J lost 8, with 17 bases in between. CDR3 region: CASREQVSIEPQHF. The CDR3 region has the DNA TGTGCCAGTAGGGAACAGGTCTCCATAGAGCCCCAGCATTTT. The variable domain in full, completed from reference TRBV19 and TRBJ1-5, reads DGGITQSPKYLFRKEGQNVTLSCEQNLNHDAMYWYRQDPGQGLRLIYYSQIVNDFQKGDIAEGYSVSREKKESFPLTVTSAQKNPTAFYLCASREQVSIEPQHFGDGTRLSIL.

This chain connects TRBV6-2 or TRBV6-3 to TRBJ1-3; D is undetermined. Trimming stripped 4 bases from V and 0 bases from J, with 10 bases between. This CDR3 is 15 amino acids long. From germline, CDR1 is MNHEY and CDR2 SVGEGT. CDR3: CASSSSGVSGNTIYF. The DNA of the CDR3 is TGTGCCAGCAGTTCCTCCGGTGTCTCTGGAAACACCATATATTTT.

The chain recombines TRBV28 with TRBJ2-3; TRBD2 aligns across 7 bases. Germline-derived CDR1 and CDR2 are MDHEN and SYDVKM. V lost 5 bases, J lost 1 base, and 12 bases stayed unmatched. The CDR3 has 17 residues. The CDR3 DNA is TGTGCCAGCAGTGCCCGACACCGGGACTACCGCACAGATACGCAGTATTTT. It is translated as CASSARHRDYRTDTQYF. Based on the CDR3 plus reference TRBV28 and TRBJ2-3, the full variable domain is DVKVTQSSRYLVKRTGEKVFLECVQDMDHENMFWYRQDPGLGLRLIYFSYDVKMKEKGDIPEGYSVSREKKERFSLILESASTNQTSMYLCASSARHRDYRTDTQYFGPGTRLTVL.

The chain employs TRBV18 and TRBJ1-6, with D hard to call. The germline V and J ends were trimmed by 1 base and 3 bases, with 7 bases remaining between them. Germline loops: CDR1 KGHSH, CDR2 LQKENI. This CDR3 has 15 amino acids. CDR3 loop: CASSPLSDYNSPLHF. The DNA of the CDR3 is TGTGCCAGCTCACCACTCAGTGACTATAATTCACCCCTCCACTTT.

The chain carries TRBV5-1 and TRBJ2-5; 7 bases line up with TRBD1. J was trimmed by 2 bases and V by 4 bases; bases with no gene match: 8. CDR1 SGHRS and CDR2 YFSETQ come from the germline V gene. The CDR3 loop spans 15 amino acids. The CDR3 loop reads CASSQIRDRQETQYF. In DNA form, the CDR3 reads TGCGCCAGCAGCCAGATCAGGGACAGACAAGAGACCCAGTACTTC.

The chain has TRBV28 and TRBJ1-1; TRBD1 matches at 8 bases. Germline trimming cut 5 bases from V and 3 bases from J; bases unmatched to any gene: 5. The CDR3 sequence is 14 residues long. Looked up from germline, CDR1 is MDHEN and CDR2 is SYDVKM. CDR3: CASSSGQGDTEAFF. The CDR3 DNA is TGTGCCAGCAGTAGCGGACAGGGAGACACTGAAGCTTTCTTT.

The chain combines TRBV5-5 with TRBJ2-7; 9 bases are a match to TRBD1. The CDR3 sequence is 15 residues long. Germline V gives CDR1 SGHKS, CDR2 YYEKEE (reference sequence). V shed 1 base and J 6 bases; nucleotides not matched to a gene: 8. CDR3 nucleotides: TGTGCCAGCAGCTTGTCTTTGGGACAGGGCTCCGAGCAGTACTTC. Translated: CASSLSLGQGSEQYF.

Only a few counts were recorded for this clone. The gene calls are TRBV27 and TRBJ1-4; 11 bases map to TRBD1. The trim removed 4 bases at V and 14 bases at J, leaving 9 bases unmatched. CDR1 MNHEY and CDR2 SMNVEV come from the germline V gene (reference sequence). This CDR3 has 14 residues. This CDR3 is CASSSGQGAPRLFF. The CDR3 DNA is TGTGCCAGCAGTTCCGGACAGGGGGCCCCCAGGCTGTTTTTT.

The chain couples TRBV20-1 to TRBJ1-2; D is uncertain. The length of the CDR3 is 11 residues. The ends were cut back, 0 bases at V and 8 bases at J, with 7 bases in the middle. CDR1 DFQATT and CDR2 SNEGSKA come from the germline V gene (reference sequence). The CDR3 DNA is TGCAGTGCTAGAGACCCGGGGGGCTACACCTTC. Translation: CSARDPGGYTF.